Below are 4 T cell receptor beta chains sequenced from a single sample in a study of blood T cell dynamics during melanoma immunotherapy. Sequencing used immunoSEQ multiplex PCR; TCRdb keeps in-frame clones, though not all of them. The sample comprises 10,000 to 15,000 clones, roughly 84% of which are singletons, and approximately 9% rests with the top ten. Regarding time point: pre-treatment baseline. The sequences come from blood, collected from a patient treated with checkpoint blockade. The receptors stem from a human donor with melanoma.

The CDR3 loop reads CASRIGGGRVSGEAEAFF. In nucleotides, the CDR3 is TGTGCCAGCAGGATAGGGGGGGGGCGCGTTAGTGGTGAAGCTGAAGCTTTCTTT. The chain links TRBV5-4 to TRBJ1-1, with a possible D match to TRBD1 (6 bases). With 5 bases removed from V and 6 bases from J, the gap between germline ends came to 29 bases. CDR3 size: 18 residues. The germline V gene has CDR1 SGHNT and CDR2 YYREEE (reference sequence).

The chain carries TRBV18 and TRBJ1-2; D might be TRBD1 (5 bases). This CDR3 is built from 14 residues. Looked up from germline, CDR1 is KGHSH and CDR2 is LQKENI. V was trimmed by 6 bases and J by 8 bases, leaving 19 bases between them. The CDR3 loop is CASSQDSTWGGYTF. DNA of the CDR3: TGTGCCAGCTCTCAGGACTCTACCTGGGGCGGCTACACCTTC.

The rearrangement uses TRBV7-3 and TRBJ2-6; perhaps TRBD2 as D (6 bases). The CDR3 is made up of 16 amino acids. The V gene lost 5 bases and the J gene lost 0 bases, with 11 bases spanning the gap. In germline, CDR1 is SGHTA, CDR2 FQGTGA. The CDR3 here is CASSPKTSSGANVLTF. The CDR3 DNA reads TGTGCCAGCAGCCCGAAGACTAGCTCTGGGGCCAACGTCCTGACTTTC.

The chain employs TRBV7-9 and TRBJ2-3; 7 nucleotides match TRBD1. Germline CDR1 SEHNR, CDR2 FQNEAQ (reference sequence). V trimming: 1 base; J trimming: 6 bases; junction bases outside the gene matches: 7. The CDR3 runs to 15 residues. The CDR3 is CASSLGDRDSDTQYF. The CDR3 nucleotides are TGTGCCAGCAGCTTAGGAGACAGGGATTCGGATACGCAGTATTTT.